The clone carrying this TCR beta chain was seen at least ten times. Its antigen is not known. TCRdb fed the 5' RACE reads into MiXCR, producing one record per CDR3 protein. This sample has about 900,000 distinct CDR3 sequences, with over 9% found just once. Germline loops: CDR1 SGHRS, CDR2 YFSETQ. With V trimmed by 0 bases and J by 6 bases, 3 bases remained unmatched. This CDR3 spans 14 amino acids. This sample is drawn from a study of identical twins. Study-wide findings and caveats: Twin pairs' shared out-of-frame alpha sequences were enriched in low generation probability. The conclusions drew on cross-sectional statistical analysis instead of tracking the same donors.

These data also formed part of another study, on yellow fever vaccine responses in identical twins.

Material for sequencing was PBMCs. The clonotype originates from a woman aged 18-35 years in good health. J is TRBJ2-1 and V is TRBV5-1, with TRBD1 matching 7 bases. In DNA, the CDR3 is TGCGCCAGCAGCTTGGGACAGGGATCCAATGAGCAGTTCTTC. This gives the protein CASSLGQGSNEQFF.